This entry lists 11 T cell receptor beta chains sequenced from one sample in a study of cytomegalovirus exposure and HLA in healthy donors. Measured with immunoSEQ multiplex PCR; TCRdb has only the in-frame clones, and not every one. The sample contains approximately 220,000 clones, about 89% of which appear only once. Material for sequencing was PBMCs. These TCRs come from a woman under 30 in good health and CMV-seronegative.

In the case of this clone: One junction end does not reproduce the germline sequence, and a read error may be involved. J is TRBJ2-1 and V is TRBV11-2; D gene unclear. Germline lookup yields CDR1 SGHAT and CDR2 FQNNGV. CDR3 length: 12 residues. The CDR3 DNA sequence: TGTGCCAGCAGCTTAGATCGGTTTTATTCTCTCTTC. Its protein is CASSLDRFYSLF.

Comment on this clone: One junction end disagrees with the germline gene, perhaps due to a read error. The chain has TRBV7-9 and TRBJ2-3, with TRBD2 as a possible D gene (6 bases). This CDR3 contains 13 residues. Germline V gene data show CDR1 as SEHNR and CDR2 as FQNEAQ (reference sequence). DNA for the CDR3: TGTGCCAGCAGAGGCGGGAAGAGAGATTCGCAGTATTTT. It yields the protein CASRGGKRDSQYF.

The V call is TRBV11-2, the J call TRBJ2-1, with D possibly being TRBD2 (6 bases). The length of the CDR3 is 17 residues. V lost 0 bases, J lost 3 bases, and 15 bases lay in between. Per the germline V gene, CDR1 is SGHAT and CDR2 is FQNNGV. CDR3 bases: TGTGCCAGCAGCTTAGATCTTATAGCGGAAGACTACAATGAGCAGTTCTTC. It encodes CASSLDLIAEDYNEQFF.

The chain has TRBV5-1 and TRBJ2-3; 11 bases match TRBD1. The ends lost 2 bases at V and 4 bases at J; junction bases unmatched: 6. The CDR3 runs 16 residues. The germline V gene has CDR1 SGHRS and CDR2 YFSETQ. The CDR3 here is CASSLGQGAHPDTQYF. As DNA, the CDR3 is TGCGCCAGCAGCTTAGGACAGGGGGCGCACCCAGATACGCAGTATTTT.

The CDR3: CASSLAILAGGRTGELFF. The CDR3 DNA sequence: TGCGCCAGCAGCTTGGCGATACTAGCGGGAGGACGGACCGGGGAGCTGTTTTTT. The chain links TRBV5-1 to TRBJ2-2; 12 bases fit TRBD2. This CDR3 has 18 amino acids. Germline CDR1 is SGHRS and CDR2 is YFSETQ. The V gene end was trimmed by 0 bases and the J gene end by 5 bases; junction bases not matched to a gene: 8.

The chain joins TRBV19 to TRBJ2-6; 10 bases are shared with TRBD1. This CDR3 has 18 amino acids. Losses at the gene ends were 5 bases for V and 2 bases for J; bases not matched to a gene: 9. Germline assignment: CDR1 LNHDA and CDR2 SQIVND (reference sequence). The CDR3 sequence: CASSDRDRGFPGANVLTF. In DNA, the CDR3 is TGTGCCAGTAGTGACCGGGACAGGGGTTTCCCTGGGGCCAACGTCCTGACTTTC.

The rearrangement joins TRBV7-2 to TRBJ2-7, with D unclear. The germline CDR1 and CDR2 sequences are SGHTA and FQGNSA. CDR3 length: 14 amino acids. V gave up 4 bases and J gave up 7 bases, with 17 bases separating them. The CDR3 region is CASSSLGSLGEQYF. Here the CDR3 DNA reads TGTGCCAGCAGCTCGCTGGGCTCACTTGGGGAGCAGTACTTC. Drawing the rest from reference TRBV7-2 and TRBJ2-7, the complete variable domain is GAGVSQSPSNKVTEKGKDVELRCDPISGHTALYWYRQSLGQGLEFLIYFQGNSAPDKSGLPSDRFSAERTGGSVSTLTIQRTQQEDSAVYLCASSSLGSLGEQYFGPGTRLTVT.

This sequence joins TRBV5-1 and TRBJ2-1, with 14 bases matching TRBD2. The CDR3 covers 17 residues. Germline lookup yields CDR1 SGHRS and CDR2 YFSETQ. V dropped 4 bases and J dropped 9; count of bases not matched to a gene: 12. The CDR3 sequence is CASSPRLAGGPGGEQFF. The DNA for the CDR3 is TGCGCCAGCAGCCCGAGACTAGCGGGAGGGCCAGGGGGTGAGCAGTTCTTC.

This clone was recorded only once. The chain has TRBV5-1 and TRBJ2-3, with TRBD2 matching 8 bases. This CDR3 is 17 amino acids long. V was pared by 1 base and J by 4 bases, with 11 bases of the junction left unmatched. CDR1 and CDR2 from the germline V gene are SGHRS and YFSETQ. The CDR3 region has the DNA TGCGCCAGCAGCTTGATCTCCCTGTCGGGAGGGGCAGATACGCAGTATTTT. Translation gives CASSLISLSGGADTQYF. The full variable domain, its missing parts supplied by reference TRBV5-1 and TRBJ2-3, is KAGVTQTPRYLIKTRGQQVTLSCSPISGHRSVSWYQQTPGQGLQFLFEYFSETQRNKGNFPGRFSGRQFSNSRSEMNVSTLELGDSALYLCASSLISLSGGADTQYFGPGTRLTVL.

This chain joins TRBV6-4 and TRBJ1-1, with D maybe TRBD1 (6 bases). V lost 5 bases to trimming and J lost 3 bases, with 13 bases between them. The V gene's germline CDR1 is MRHNA and CDR2 SNTAGT. The CDR3 has 14 amino acids. Written as DNA, the CDR3 is TGTGCCAGCAGTCCCCGGGACATATACACTGAAGCTTTCTTT. Amino acid sequence: CASSPRDIYTEAFF.

The gene calls are TRBV18 and TRBJ1-2, with 9 positions matching TRBD1. V lost 6 bases and J lost 0; bases outside the gene matches: 11. This CDR3 is built from 17 residues. Germline CDR1 and CDR2: KGHSH and LQKENI. CDR3 sequence reads: CASSGGQGPGTNYGYTF. CDR3 nucleotides: TGTGCCAGCTCGGGAGGACAGGGGCCGGGTACTAACTATGGCTACACCTTC.